Listed below are T cell receptor beta chains from one sample, sequenced in a study of blood T cell repertoires in COVID-19. Data came from immunoSEQ multiplex PCR; TCRdb stores just in-frame clones and leaves some out. The profile shows roughly 120,000 clones, 82% of them singletons. Sample: peripheral blood. Receptors were obtained from a man aged 65 to 79 with acute or convalescent COVID-19. Both conserved end residues are part of each CDR3. The D gene is left open where the match is weak. Size values are once, few and many counts, or a class for expanded clones, and some rows have none.

TRBD1	TRBV29-1	TRBJ2-1	.	TGCAGCGTTGGGGACAGGGGGCGCGACAATGAGCAGTTCTTC	CSVGDRGRDNEQFF
TRBD1	TRBV2	TRBJ1-2	.	TGTGCCAGCAGCCTTGGCCAGGGGGCTAACTATGGCTACACCTTC	CASSLGQGANYGYTF
TRBD1	TRBV7-8	TRBJ1-2	.	TGTGCCAGCAGCCGAGGAGGGACAGGAGTAAACTATGGCTACACCTTC	CASSRGGTGVNYGYTF
.	TRBV5-1	TRBJ1-2	.	TGCGCCAGCAGCTTGGTAACAGAAACCTATGGCTACACCTTC	CASSLVTETYGYTF
.	TRBV5-5	TRBJ1-1	.	TGTGCCAGCAGCTTTTACTCGCGAAATGCTTTCTTT	CASSFYSRNAFF
.	TRBV5-6	TRBJ2-7	.	TGTGCCAGCAGCTTGATACGGGATGCCTACGAGCAGTACTTC	CASSLIRDAYEQYF
TRBD1	TRBV6-2/TRBV6-3	TRBJ1-6	few	TGTGCCAGCAGACCTCCCCTGACAGGGGCGCGAAGCTCCTATAATTCACCCCTCCACTTT	CASRPPLTGARSSYNSPLHF
.	TRBV7-9	TRBJ2-7	.	TGTGCCAGCAGCTTAGGGCTGCAAAGGGGAGAGCAGTACTTC	CASSLGLQRGEQYF
.	TRBV7-3	TRBJ2-2	.	TGTGCCAGCAGCTATGGACAGAACACCGGGGAGCTGTTTTTT	CASSYGQNTGELFF
TRBD2	TRBV3-1/TRBV3-2	TRBJ2-2	.	TGTGCCAGCAGCCAAAGGCGGGAGACCACCGGGGAGCTGTTTTTT	CASSQRRETTGELFF
TRBD1	TRBV7-7	TRBJ2-7	.	TGTGCTAGCAGCTTAGGGACAGGACCCTACGAGCAGTACTTC	CASSLGTGPYEQYF
.	TRBV30	TRBJ2-2	.	TGTGCCTGGAGTGTACAGGGTACCGGGGAGCTGTTTTTT	CAWSVQGTGELFF
.	TRBV29-1	TRBJ1-2	.	TGCAGCGCCCAGACAACGGAATATGGCTACACCTTC	CSAQTTEYGYTF
.	TRBV6-5	TRBJ1-1	.	TGTGCCAGTGGCCTGAGGTTGGGCACTGAAGCTTTCTTT	CASGLRLGTEAFF
.	TRBV5-4	TRBJ1-1	.	TGTGCCAGCAGCCCAATGGGCCGAGGAGGGGTGAACACTGAAGCTTTCTTT	CASSPMGRGGVNTEAFF
TRBD1	TRBV18	TRBJ2-1	.	TGTGCCAGCTCACCAACGGGACAGGGCGGAGGTGAGCAGTTCTTC	CASSPTGQGGGEQFF
TRBD2	TRBV5-1	TRBJ2-7	many	TGCGCCAGCAGCCCAACCCGCGCTAGCGGGAGGGCGTACGAGCAGTACTTC	CASSPTRASGRAYEQYF
.	TRBV6-5	TRBJ2-3	once	TGTGCCAGCAAGAGGGATTCCGGAGATACGCAGTATTTT	CASKRDSGDTQYF
.	TRBV19	TRBJ1-6	few	TGTGCCAGTAGTATTAGAGGGTCGAATGTTTCACCCCTCCACTTT	CASSIRGSNVSPLHF
TRBD1	TRBV10-3	TRBJ1-4	.	TGTGCCATCAGTGAGGCAGGGGGCGGTGAAAAACTGTTTTTT	CAISEAGGGEKLFF
TRBD2	TRBV2	TRBJ2-2	.	TGTGCCAGCCGAAATTTAAGAAGCGGGAGGGCGAGCGGGGAGCTGTTTTTT	CASRNLRSGRASGELFF
.	TRBV24-1	TRBJ2-5	.	TGTGCCGTAGCCCCGGGAGCCGAAGAGACCCAGTACTTC	CAVAPGAEETQYF